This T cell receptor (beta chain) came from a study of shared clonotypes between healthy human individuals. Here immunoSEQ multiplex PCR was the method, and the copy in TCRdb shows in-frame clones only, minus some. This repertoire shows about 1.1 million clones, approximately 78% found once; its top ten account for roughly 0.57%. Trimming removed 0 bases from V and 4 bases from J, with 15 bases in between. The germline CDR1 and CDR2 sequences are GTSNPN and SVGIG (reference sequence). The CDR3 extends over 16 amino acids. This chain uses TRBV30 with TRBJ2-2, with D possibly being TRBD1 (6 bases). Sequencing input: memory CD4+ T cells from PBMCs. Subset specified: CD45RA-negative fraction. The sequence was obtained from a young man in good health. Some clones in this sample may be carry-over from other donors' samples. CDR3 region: CAWSVQGRLSTGELFF. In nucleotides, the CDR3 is TGTGCCTGGAGTGTACAGGGACGCCTGTCCACCGGGGAGCTGTTTTTT.